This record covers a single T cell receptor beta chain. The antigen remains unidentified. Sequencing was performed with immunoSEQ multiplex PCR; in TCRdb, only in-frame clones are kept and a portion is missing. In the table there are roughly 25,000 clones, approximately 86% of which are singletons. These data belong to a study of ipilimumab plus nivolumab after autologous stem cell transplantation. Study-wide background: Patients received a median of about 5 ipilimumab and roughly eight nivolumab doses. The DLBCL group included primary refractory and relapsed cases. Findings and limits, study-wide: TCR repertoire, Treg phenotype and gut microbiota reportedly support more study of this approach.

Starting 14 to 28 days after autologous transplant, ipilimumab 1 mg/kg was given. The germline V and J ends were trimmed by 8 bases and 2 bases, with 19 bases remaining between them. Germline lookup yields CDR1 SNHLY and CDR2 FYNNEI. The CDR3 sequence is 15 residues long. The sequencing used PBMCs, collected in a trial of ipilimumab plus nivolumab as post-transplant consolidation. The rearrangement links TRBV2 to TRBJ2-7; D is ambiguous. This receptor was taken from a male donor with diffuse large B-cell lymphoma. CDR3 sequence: CASPPWGVDPYEQYF. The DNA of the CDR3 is TGTGCCAGCCCCCCTTGGGGTGTCGACCCCTACGAGCAGTACTTC.